This T cell receptor (beta chain) was retrieved from a study of prognosis after radiotherapy for stage I lung cancer. As for the study in general: Under 15 cases involved newly diagnosed primary stage I lung tumors, and roughly 5 involved oligometastatic NSCLC subsequent to surgical resection of the primary tumor. A few patients had distant metastases at a median of approximately 7 months after radiotherapy, and under 17 showed no significant progression.

Germline CDR1 reads MNHNS; CDR2 reads SASEGT. The CDR3 loop spans 13 amino acids. The V end was cut by 4 bases, the J end by 2 bases, with 9 bases between. The genomic DNA TCR beta CDR3 region underwent two rounds of multiplex PCR. Gene-specific TRBV and TRBJ primers were used in PCR round one. One entry per CDR3 protein, called by TCRdb with MiXCR from the multiplex PCR reads. The sample shows 20,000 or so distinct CDR3 sequences, roughly 45% of them seen only once. Source: PBMCs, taken before or after stereotactic body radiation therapy (not recorded which). V is TRBV6-1 and J is TRBJ2-7, with D uncertain. This sequence originates from a donor older than 45 with non-small cell lung cancer. In nucleotides, the CDR3 is TGTGCCAGCAGTGTCGTTAACGCCTACGAGCAGTACTTC. It translates to CASSVVNAYEQYF.